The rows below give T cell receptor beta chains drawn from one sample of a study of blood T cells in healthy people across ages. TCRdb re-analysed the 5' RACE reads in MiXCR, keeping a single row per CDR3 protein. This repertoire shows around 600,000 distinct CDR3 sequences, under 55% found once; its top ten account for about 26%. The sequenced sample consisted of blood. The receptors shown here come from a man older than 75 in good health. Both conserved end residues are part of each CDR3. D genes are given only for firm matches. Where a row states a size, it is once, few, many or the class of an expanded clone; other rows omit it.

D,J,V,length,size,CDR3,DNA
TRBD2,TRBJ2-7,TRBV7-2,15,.,CASSLGGLAGHEQYF,TGTGCCAGCAGCTTAGGAGGCCTAGCGGGGCATGAGCAGTACTTC
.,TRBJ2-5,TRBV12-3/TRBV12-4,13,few,CASSPAEEETQYF,TGTGCCAGCAGTCCCGCAGAAGAAGAGACCCAGTACTTC
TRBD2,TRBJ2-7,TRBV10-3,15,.,CAISDVVAGGLEQYF,TGTGCCATCAGTGATGTAGTAGCGGGAGGGCTCGAGCAGTACTTC
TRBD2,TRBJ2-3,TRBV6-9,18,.,CASGSTSGRAPLTDTQYF,TGTGCCAGCGGGTCAACCAGCGGGAGGGCCCCCCTCACAGATACGCAGTATTTT
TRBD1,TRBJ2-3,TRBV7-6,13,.,CASSQGVGDTQYF,TGTGCCAGCAGCCAGGGGGTGGGAGATACGCAGTATTTT
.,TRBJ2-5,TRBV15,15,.,CATSRGGLGLETQYF,TGTGCCACCAGCAGAGGGGGACTGGGGCTAGAGACCCAGTACTTC
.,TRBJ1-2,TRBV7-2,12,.,CVSSSQGLGYTF,TGTGTCAGCAGCTCGCAGGGTCTTGGCTACACCTTC
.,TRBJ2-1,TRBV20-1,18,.,CSARYLEGQASSYNEQFF,TGCAGTGCTAGATACCTCGAGGGACAAGCGAGCTCCTACAATGAGCAGTTCTTC
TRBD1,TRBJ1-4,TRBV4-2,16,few,CASSYDRGGTNEKLFF,TGTGCCAGCAGCTACGACAGGGGGGGCACTAATGAAAAACTGTTTTTT
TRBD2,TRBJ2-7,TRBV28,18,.,CASSLLGLAGDMSYEQYF,TGTGCCAGCAGTTTATTAGGACTAGCGGGTGACATGTCCTACGAGCAGTACTTC
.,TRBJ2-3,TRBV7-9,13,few,CASSPSKADTQYF,TGTGCCAGCAGCCCTAGCAAGGCAGATACGCAGTATTTT
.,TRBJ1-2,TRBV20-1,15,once,CSARDMGGMDYGYTF,TGCAGTGCTAGAGATATGGGGGGGATGGACTATGGCTACACCTTC
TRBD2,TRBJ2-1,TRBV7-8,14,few,CASSGGSRDNEQFF,TGTGCCAGCAGTGGCGGGAGTCGGGACAATGAGCAGTTCTTC
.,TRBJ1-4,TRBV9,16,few,CASSVAPSVTNEKLFF,TGTGCCAGCAGCGTAGCTCCATCTGTAACTAATGAAAAACTGTTTTTT
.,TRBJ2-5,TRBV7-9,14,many,CASSLGSSQETQYF,TGTGCCAGCAGCTTAGGTAGCTCCCAGGAGACCCAGTACTTC
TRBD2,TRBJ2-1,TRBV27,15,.,CASKGLAGVRNEQFF,TGTGCCAGCAAGGGACTAGCGGGAGTGAGGAATGAGCAGTTCTTC
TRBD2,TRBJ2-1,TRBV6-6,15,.,CASSLSGRDYNEQFF,TGTGCCAGCAGTCTCAGCGGGAGGGATTACAATGAGCAGTTCTTC
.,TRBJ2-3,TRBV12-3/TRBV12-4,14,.,CASTKRAGTDTQYF,TGTGCCAGCACCAAACGAGCGGGCACAGATACGCAGTATTTT
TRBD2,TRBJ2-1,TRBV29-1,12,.,CSGGEGYNEQFF,TGCAGCGGGGGGGAGGGGTACAATGAGCAGTTCTTC
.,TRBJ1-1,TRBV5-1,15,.,CASSSNGDSRTEAFF,TGCGCCAGCAGCTCGAACGGGGATTCAAGGACTGAAGCTTTCTTT
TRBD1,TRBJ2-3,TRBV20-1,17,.,CSARDGTGASSTDTQYF,TGCAGTGCTAGAGATGGGACAGGGGCTTCTAGCACAGATACGCAGTATTTT
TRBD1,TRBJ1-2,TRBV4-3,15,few,CASSPDDRGFYGYTF,TGCGCCAGCAGCCCCGATGACAGGGGATTTTATGGCTACACCTTC
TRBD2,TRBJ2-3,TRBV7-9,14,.,CASSPGLEGDTQYF,TGTGCCAGCAGCCCCGGACTAGAGGGAGATACGCAGTATTTT
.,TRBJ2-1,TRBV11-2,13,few,CASSLTPGNEQFF,TGTGCCAGCAGCTTAACACCCGGTAATGAGCAGTTCTTC
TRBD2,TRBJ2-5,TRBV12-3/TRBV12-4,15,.,CASSSSGGGSMRQYF,TGTGCCAGCAGCTCTAGCGGGGGGGGCTCAATGAGGCAGTACTTC
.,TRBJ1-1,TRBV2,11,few,CASSVVWFAFF,TGTGCCAGCAGTGTTGTCTGGTTCGCTTTCTTT
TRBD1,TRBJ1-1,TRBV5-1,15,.,CASSETGVSRTEAFF,TGCGCCAGCAGCGAGACAGGGGTGAGTCGGACTGAAGCTTTCTTT
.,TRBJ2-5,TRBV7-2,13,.,CASSPRARETQYF,TGTGCCAGCAGCCCGCGAGCCCGTGAGACCCAGTACTTC
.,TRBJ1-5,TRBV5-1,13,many,CASSLGSNQPQHF,TGTGCCAGCAGTTTGGGCAGCAATCAGCCCCAGCATTTT
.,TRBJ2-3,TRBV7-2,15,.,CASSRNGQAGDTQYF,TGTGCCAGCAGCCGAAACGGACAGGCGGGGGATACGCAGTATTTT
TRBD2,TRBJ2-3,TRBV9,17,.,CASSVGTSGGITDTQYF,TGTGCCAGCAGCGTCGGGACTAGCGGGGGGATCACAGATACGCAGTATTTT
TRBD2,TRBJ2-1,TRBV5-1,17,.,CASSSGLAGAPWNEQFF,TGCGCCAGCAGCTCCGGACTAGCGGGAGCTCCTTGGAATGAGCAGTTCTTC
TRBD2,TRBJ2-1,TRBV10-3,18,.,CAISASGGDISSYNEQFF,TGTGCCATCAGCGCCTCTGGGGGGGATATATCCTCCTACAATGAGCAGTTCTTC
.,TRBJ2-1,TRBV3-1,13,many,CASSRLSTNEQFF,TGTGCCAGCAGCCGACTTAGCACCAATGAGCAGTTCTTC
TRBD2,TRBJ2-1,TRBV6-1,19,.,CASNPPGLAGGGVYNEQFF,TGTGCCAGCAATCCTCCGGGACTAGCGGGGGGTGGTGTCTACAATGAGCAGTTCTTC
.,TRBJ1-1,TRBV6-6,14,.,CASSYDKSNTEAFF,TGTGCCAGCAGTTACGACAAGTCCAACACTGAAGCTTTCTTT
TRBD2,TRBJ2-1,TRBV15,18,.,CATSTIRLAGTYYNEQFF,TGTGCCACCAGCACAATCCGACTAGCGGGGACTTACTACAATGAGCAGTTCTTC
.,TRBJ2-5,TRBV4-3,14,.,CASSHTDSPETQYF,TGCGCCAGCAGCCATACGGACAGCCCGGAGACCCAGTACTTC
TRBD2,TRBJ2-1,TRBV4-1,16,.,CASSRELGTSGNEQFF,TGCGCCAGCAGCCGCGAGCTCGGGACTAGCGGGAATGAGCAGTTCTTC
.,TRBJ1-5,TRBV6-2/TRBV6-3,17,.,CASRRGTRPASNQPQHF,TGTGCCAGCAGGAGGGGTACTCGACCGGCCAGCAATCAGCCCCAGCATTTT
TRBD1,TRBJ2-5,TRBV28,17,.,CASRSPAGQDKQETQYF,TGTGCCAGCAGATCGCCGGCGGGACAGGATAAACAAGAGACCCAGTACTTC
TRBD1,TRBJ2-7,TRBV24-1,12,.,CATSENRGEQYF,TGTGCCACCAGTGAAAACAGGGGCGAGCAGTACTTC
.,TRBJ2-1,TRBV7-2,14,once,CASSPPWSYNEQFF,TGTGCCAGCAGCCCCCCCTGGTCCTACAATGAGCAGTTCTTC
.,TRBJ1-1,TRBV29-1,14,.,CSVERPIQNTEAFF,TGCAGCGTTGAAAGACCTATACAGAACACTGAAGCTTTCTTT
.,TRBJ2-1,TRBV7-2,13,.,CASSAVRVNEQFF,TGTGCCAGCAGCGCGGTCAGGGTGAATGAGCAGTTCTTC